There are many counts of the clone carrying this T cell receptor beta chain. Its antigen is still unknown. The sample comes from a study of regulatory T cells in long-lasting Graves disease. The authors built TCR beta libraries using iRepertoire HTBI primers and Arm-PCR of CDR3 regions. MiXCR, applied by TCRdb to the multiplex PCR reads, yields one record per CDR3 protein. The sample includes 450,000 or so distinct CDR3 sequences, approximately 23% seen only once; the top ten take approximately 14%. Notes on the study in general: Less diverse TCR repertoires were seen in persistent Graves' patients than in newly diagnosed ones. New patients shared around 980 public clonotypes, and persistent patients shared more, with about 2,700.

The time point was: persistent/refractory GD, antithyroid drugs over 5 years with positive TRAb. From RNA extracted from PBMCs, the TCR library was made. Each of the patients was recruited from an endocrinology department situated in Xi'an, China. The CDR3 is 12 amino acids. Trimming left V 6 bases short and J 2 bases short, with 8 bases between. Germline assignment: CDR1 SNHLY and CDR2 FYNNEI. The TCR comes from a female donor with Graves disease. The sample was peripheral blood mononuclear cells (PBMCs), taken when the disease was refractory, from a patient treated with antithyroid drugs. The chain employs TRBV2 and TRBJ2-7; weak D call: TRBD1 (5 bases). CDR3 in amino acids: CASRGDAYEQYF. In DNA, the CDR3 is TGTGCCAGCAGAGGGGATGCCTACGAGCAGTACTTC. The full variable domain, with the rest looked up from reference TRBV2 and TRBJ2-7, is EPEVTQTPSHQVTQMGQEVILRCVPISNHLYFYWYRQILGQKVEFLVSFYNNEISEKSEIFDDQFSVERPDGSNFTLKIRSTKLEDSAMYFCASRGDAYEQYFGPGTRLTVT.